These 4 T cell receptor beta chains came from one sample sequenced in a study of shared clonotypes between healthy human individuals. Here immunoSEQ multiplex PCR was the method, and the copy in TCRdb shows in-frame clones only, minus some. Counted here are roughly 490,000 clones, 60% to 85% occurring once; the ten biggest clones make up 10% to 15%. The sample comprised PBMCs. The receptors here all came from a woman aged 40-49 years in good health. Some clones in this sample may be carry-over from other donors' samples.

This clone has more than one count but fewer than ten. This chain's CDR3 is CASSDRAGDQETQYF. DNA of the CDR3: TGCGCCAGCAGTGATCGAGCGGGGGACCAAGAGACCCAGTACTTC. The chain uses TRBV10-2 and TRBJ2-5, with 8 nucleotides matching TRBD2. Unmatched junction bases numbered 3, after V lost 3 bases and J lost 0 bases. Germline CDR1 is WSHSY and CDR2 is SAAADI. The CDR3 has 15 amino acids.

The gene calls are TRBV30 and TRBJ2-6, with 7 positions matching TRBD2. From germline, CDR1 is GTSNPN and CDR2 SVGIG (reference sequence). V trimming: 7 bases; J trimming: 1 base; junction bases outside the gene matches: 10. The CDR3 covers 16 residues. Here the CDR3 reads CASPPPGGSGANVLTF. The CDR3 DNA follows: TGTGCCTCCCCACCCCCGGGGGGTTCTGGGGCCAACGTCCTGACTTTC.

J is TRBJ1-2 and V is TRBV9, with 7 bases fitting TRBD1. The CDR3 has 18 residues. Trimming took 0 bases from V and 5 from J; bases not matched to a gene: 16. Germline CDR1 is SGDLS and CDR2 is YYNGEE. As DNA, the CDR3 is TGTGCCAGCAGCGTAGGAACTACAGGGGAGCCTCTTGGGTATGGCTACACCTTC. This translates into CASSVGTTGEPLGYGYTF.

The rearrangement links TRBV5-1 to TRBJ2-3, with TRBD1 matching 10 bases. Germline V CDR1 and CDR2: SGHRS, YFSETQ. This CDR3 comprises 16 residues. V trimming: 0 bases; J trimming: 2 bases; junction bases outside the gene matches: 3. The CDR3 DNA reads as TGCGCCAGCAGCTTGGCGGACAGGGGGGTCACAGATACGCAGTATTTT. Protein sequence: CASSLADRGVTDTQYF.